The 26 T cell receptor beta chains below come from one sample, sequenced in a study of a mutant IDH1 vaccine in newly diagnosed glioma. As to time point: baseline, week 1 (first vaccination visit). Treatment specified: pre-vaccination baseline after standard-of-care therapy. Only in-frame clones appear in the TCRdb table, and some are missing; sequencing was by immunoSEQ multiplex PCR. In the table there are approximately 70,000 clones, 60% to 85% of which are singletons. The material sequenced was PBMCs, taken from a glioma patient treated with radiotherapy, temozolomide or both. These receptors were taken from a man in his fifties with glioma.

This chain links TRBV7-2 with TRBJ2-7; D could derive from TRBD1 or TRBD2 (6 bases each). Germline values: CDR1 SGHTA, CDR2 FQGNSA. This CDR3 has 12 amino acids. Trimming shortened V by 0 bases and J by 11 bases, and 11 bases separated the two germline ends. The CDR3 protein is CASSLAGGGEYF. The CDR3, as DNA: TGTGCCAGCAGCTTAGCGGGGGGCGGGGAGTACTTC.

Concerning this clone itself: At one boundary the junction diverges from the germline segment, which might be a read error. The V call is TRBV7-7, the J call TRBJ2-7, with 7 bases aligning to TRBD2. The CDR3 is 12 residues long. CDR1 and CDR2 from the germline V gene are SSHAT and FNYEAQ (reference sequence). CDR3 in amino acids: CASSPGRFKQYF. The CDR3 bases are TGTGCTAGCAGCCCCGGGAGGTTCAAGCAGTACTTC.

This rearrangement joins TRBV19 to TRBJ1-1, with D tentatively TRBD1 (5 bases). Germline CDR1 and CDR2: LNHDA and SQIVND (reference sequence). The CDR3 has 15 residues. Trimming took off 4 bases at V and 1 base at J, with 13 bases between the two ends. The CDR3 sequence is CASSKGREKNTEAFF. DNA of the CDR3: TGTGCCAGTAGTAAGGGGAGAGAGAAGAACACTGAAGCTTTCTTT.

This rearrangement joins TRBV5-1 to TRBJ2-7, with unresolved D. The V gene lost 1 base and the J gene lost 5 bases, with 13 bases spanning the gap. The CDR3 consists of 14 residues. CDR1 and CDR2 (germline): SGHRS, YFSETQ. For the CDR3, the DNA is TGCGCCAGCAGCTTGTATGACGGTGAGGACGAGCAGTACTTC. This gives the protein CASSLYDGEDEQYF.

The J gene is TRBJ2-5, the V gene TRBV5-4; D possibly corresponds to TRBD1 (5 bases). The ends were cut back, 9 bases at V and 5 bases at J, with 14 bases in the middle. The CDR3 spans 12 residues. The germline V gene has CDR1 SGHNT and CDR2 YYREEE (reference sequence). CDR3 in amino acids: CATRTSQETQYF. CDR3 coding DNA: TGTGCCACACGGACATCCCAGGAGACCCAGTACTTC.

The rearrangement uses TRBV27 and TRBJ2-2; D remains ambiguous. Germline V CDR1 and CDR2: MNHEY, SMNVEV (reference sequence). The V gene lost 3 bases and the J gene lost 2 bases, with 7 bases spanning the gap. This CDR3 is built from 14 residues. DNA of the CDR3: TGTGCCAGCAGTTTCGCTTTTAACACCGGGGAGCTGTTTTTT. As protein: CASSFAFNTGELFF.

V and J are TRBV6-1 and TRBJ1-3, with D unresolved. CDR3 size: 12 residues. V was pared by 10 bases and J by 0 bases, with 7 bases between. Germline V gives CDR1 MNHNS, CDR2 SASEGT. CDR3 protein: CATYLSGNTIYF. The CDR3 nucleotides are TGTGCCACCTACCTCTCTGGAAACACCATATATTTT.

This clone was detected only a few times. The J gene is TRBJ1-1, the V gene TRBV29-1; no clear D gene. The CDR3 has 11 residues. Trimming took off 6 bases at V and 13 bases at J, with 18 bases between the two ends. Germline loops: CDR1 SQVTM, CDR2 ANQGSEA. This CDR3 is CSVPAHPLVFF. CDR3 nucleotide sequence: TGCAGCGTACCTGCCCACCCTCTGGTTTTCTTT.

This chain links TRBV9 with TRBJ1-2; D gene uncertain. CDR1 SGDLS and CDR2 YYNGEE come from the germline V gene. With 0 bases removed from V and 4 bases from J, the gap between germline ends came to 13 bases. The CDR3 sequence is 15 residues long. This CDR3 reads CASSVVFSAGYGYTF. The CDR3 coding sequence is TGTGCCAGCAGCGTAGTATTTTCCGCGGGCTATGGCTACACCTTC.

The chain is built from TRBV7-9 and TRBJ1-1; D call uncertain. Trimming took 5 bases from V and 4 from J, leaving 5 bases between them. Per the germline V gene, CDR1 is SEHNR and CDR2 is FQNEAQ (reference sequence). This CDR3 is 11 amino acids long. The chain's CDR3 is CASSPATEAFF. Here the CDR3 DNA reads TGTGCCAGCAGCCCGGCCACTGAAGCTTTCTTT.

The CDR3 spells CASSETTTGFGGYTF. The CDR3 DNA follows: TGTGCCAGCAGTGAAACGACGACAGGATTTGGGGGCTACACCTTC. The chain recombines TRBV2 with TRBJ1-2; TRBD1 is a possible D gene (6 bases). Germline lookup yields CDR1 SNHLY and CDR2 FYNNEI. V was pared by 2 bases and J by 8 bases, with 18 bases between. The CDR3 consists of 15 residues.

Only a few counts were recorded for this clone. The chain combines TRBV19 with TRBJ1-1; no clear D gene. This CDR3 region has 13 residues. The V end was cut by 5 bases, the J end by 0 bases, with 7 bases between. Germline CDR1 is LNHDA and CDR2 is SQIVND (reference sequence). CDR3 protein: CASSSFMNTEAFF. The CDR3 bases are TGTGCCAGTAGTTCTTTTATGAACACTGAAGCTTTCTTT.

The J gene is TRBJ1-2, the V gene TRBV6-6, with a tentative D call TRBD1 (6 bases). Germline V gene lookup returns CDR1 MNHNY and CDR2 SVGAGI (reference sequence). The germline V and J ends were trimmed by 3 bases and 8 bases, with 19 bases remaining between them. This CDR3 contains 15 residues. The CDR3: CASSYSRGIGDGYTF. The CDR3 DNA is TGTGCCAGCAGTTATTCGAGGGGGATAGGAGACGGCTACACCTTC.

The chain joins TRBV25-1 to TRBJ2-5; no reliable D call. V gave up 2 bases and J gave up 0 bases, with 7 bases separating them. Germline V CDR1 and CDR2: MGHDK, SYGVNS. The CDR3 runs to 14 residues. The chain's CDR3 is CASSEPVYQETQYF. Written as DNA, the CDR3 is TGTGCCAGCAGTGAACCGGTGTACCAAGAGACCCAGTACTTC.

The rearrangement joins TRBV18 to TRBJ2-7; D call uncertain. Looked up from germline, CDR1 is KGHSH and CDR2 is LQKENI. Trimming left V 4 bases short and J 0 bases short, with 16 bases between. The CDR3 consists of 16 residues. CDR3 protein: CASSRGGRANSYEQYF. CDR3 in DNA: TGTGCCAGCTCACGCGGTGGCCGGGCGAACTCCTACGAGCAGTACTTC.

This clone showed up just once. The V gene is TRBV18, the J gene TRBJ2-5, with a weak D call TRBD2 (5 bases). Germline assignment: CDR1 KGHSH and CDR2 LQKENI. V was clipped by 1 base and J by 5 bases, with 8 bases between them. This CDR3 is 13 amino acids long. In DNA, the CDR3 is TGTGCCAGCTCACCACTGGAGCGGGAGACCCAGTACTTC. Amino acids: CASSPLERETQYF.

The chain couples TRBV5-4 to TRBJ2-3; 11 nucleotides agree with TRBD1. V shed 6 bases, J shed 6 bases, and the junction held 9 bases outside the gene matches. CDR3 length: 15 residues. Germline CDR1 and CDR2: SGHNT and YYREEE (reference sequence). The CDR3 here is CASTPGGQGADTQYF. CDR3 in DNA: TGTGCCAGCACCCCGGGAGGACAGGGGGCTGATACGCAGTATTTT. The full variable domain, its missing parts supplied by reference TRBV5-4 and TRBJ2-3, is ETGVTQSPTHLIKTRGQQVTLRCSSQSGHNTVSWYQQALGQGPQFIFQYYREEENGRGNFPPRFSGLQFPNYSSELNVNALELDDSALYLCASTPGGQGADTQYFGPGTRLTVL.

The chain couples TRBV5-4 to TRBJ2-1; tentative D call: TRBD2 (5 bases). Trimming took off 1 base at V and 0 bases at J, with 8 bases between the two ends. This CDR3 comprises 15 residues. Germline lookup yields CDR1 SGHNT and CDR2 YYREEE (reference sequence). As DNA, the CDR3 is TGTGCCAGCAGCTTGTCGCGGGCCTCCTACAATGAGCAGTTCTTC. Translating gives CASSLSRASYNEQFF.

This clone has more than one count but fewer than ten. The chain carries TRBV30 and TRBJ2-7, with D tentatively TRBD1 or TRBD2 (5 bases each). Germline V gene lookup returns CDR1 GTSNPN and CDR2 SVGIG (reference sequence). CDR3 length equals 13 residues. V lost 1 base and J lost 2, with 9 bases in between. The CDR3 nucleotides are TGTGCCTGGAGTGGAGGGGCGGCCTACGAGCAGTACTTC. Translated: CAWSGGAAYEQYF.

There are a few counts of this clone. The chain joins TRBV27 to TRBJ1-1; a possible D gene is TRBD1 (5 bases). The V and J ends lost 4 bases and 0 bases respectively, with 12 bases between them. This CDR3 spans 15 amino acids. Germline V gene sequence: CDR1 MNHEY, CDR2 SMNVEV (reference sequence). DNA of the CDR3: TGTGCCAGCAGTTCCGCAACAGGAGTGAACACTGAAGCTTTCTTT. Residues: CASSSATGVNTEAFF.

The gene calls are TRBV14 and TRBJ2-1; TRBD2 matches at 9 bases. Germline CDR1 SGHDN, CDR2 FVKESK. Trimming cost V 3 bases and J 6 bases; bases outside gene matches: 6. The CDR3 contains 15 residues. The CDR3 DNA follows: TGTGCCAGCAGCCAGCTGGCGGGGGGGCGCAATGAGCAGTTCTTC. This sequence encodes CASSQLAGGRNEQFF. Full variable domain (rest looked up from reference TRBV14 and TRBJ2-1): EAGVTQFPSHSVIEKGQTVTLRCDPISGHDNLYWYRRVMGKEIKFLLHFVKESKQDESGMPNNRFLAERTGGTYSTLKVQPAELEDSGVYFCASSQLAGGRNEQFFGPGTRLTVL.

This sequence joins TRBV7-9 and TRBJ2-2, with D possibly matching TRBD1 (5 bases). The CDR3 covers 15 residues. V dropped 5 bases and J dropped 0 bases, with 10 bases sitting between them. Germline V gene sequence: CDR1 SEHNR, CDR2 FQNEAQ (reference sequence). The CDR3 spells CASSGRQSNTGELFF. The CDR3 DNA sequence: TGTGCCAGCAGCGGACGACAGTCGAACACCGGGGAGCTGTTTTTT. The whole variable domain, filled in from reference TRBV7-9 and TRBJ2-2, reads DTGVSQNPRHKITKRGQNVTFRCDPISEHNRLYWYRQTLGQGPEFLTYFQNEAQLEKSRLLSDRFSAERPKGSFSTLEIQRTEQGDSAMYLCASSGRQSNTGELFFGEGSRLTVL.

The chain recombines TRBV25-1 with TRBJ1-4; the D gene is possibly TRBD1 (5 bases). The CDR3 loop spans 17 amino acids. The V end lost 3 bases, the J end lost 6 bases, and 20 bases lay between the germline ends. Germline V gene data show CDR1 as MGHDK and CDR2 as SYGVNS. This chain's CDR3 is CASSESFGGVLDEKLFF. DNA of the CDR3: TGTGCCAGCAGTGAGAGTTTCGGGGGGGTTTTGGATGAAAAACTGTTTTTT. The whole variable domain, remainder taken from reference TRBV25-1 and TRBJ1-4, is EADIYQTPRYLVIGTGKKITLECSQTMGHDKMYWYQQDPGMELHLIHYSYGVNSTEKGDLSSESTVSRIRTEHFPLTLESARPSHTSQYLCASSESFGGVLDEKLFFGSGTQLSVL.

This clone has a handful of counts. The CDR3 loop reads CASSSSFDEQYF. The DNA of the CDR3 is TGTGCCAGCAGCTCCTCTTTTGACGAGCAGTACTTC. The chain links TRBV7-2 to TRBJ2-7; no clear D gene. Germline V lookup: CDR1 SGHTA, CDR2 FQGNSA. V lost 4 bases to trimming and J lost 5 bases, with 9 bases between them. This CDR3 contains 12 residues.

The rearrangement joins TRBV10-2 to TRBJ2-5; D gene unclear. V shed 6 bases and J shed 0 bases, with 5 bases lying between them. The CDR3 loop spans 12 amino acids. The germline CDR1 and CDR2 sequences are WSHSY and SAAADI. CDR3 DNA: TGCGCCAGCAGACGGAACCAAGAGACCCAGTACTTC. It codes for CASRRNQETQYF.

There are a few counts of this clone. The chain uses TRBV15 and TRBJ1-2; D unresolved. V lost 2 bases and J lost 4, with 14 bases in between. Germline values: CDR1 LNHNV, CDR2 YYDKDF (reference sequence). The CDR3 is 15 residues long. For the CDR3, the DNA is TGTGCCACCAGCAGACCCGGAATCATAGGCTATGGCTACACCTTC. Translating gives CATSRPGIIGYGYTF.